A selection of T cell receptor beta chains follows, all from one sample in a study of response to subunit inactivated influenza vaccine. TCRdb processed the RT-PCR reads anew with MiXCR; each CDR3 protein has one entry. This table holds over 450,000 distinct CDR3 sequences, 10% to 15% found once. Sequencing used PBMCs from blood, obtained more than 35 days after vaccination. All receptors come from a man in his fifties or sixties who received an inactivated influenza vaccine. CDR3s include the opening cysteine and the closing phenylalanine or tryptophan. The D gene is left open where the match is weak. Rows give clone size only sometimes, using once, few, many, or a class for an expanded clone.

TRBJ2-7 TRBV23-1 - - TGCGCCAGCAGTCTAGAAAGCGTCAGCTCCTACGAGCAGTACTTC CASSLESVSSYEQYF
TRBJ1-5 TRBV20-1 - few TGCAGTGCCCAGACCCTTGTGGGTAATCAGCCCCAGCATTTT CSAQTLVGNQPQHF
TRBJ2-2 TRBV6-1 - few TGTGCCAGCAGCAGGGACGCGAACACCGGGGAGCTGTTTTTT CASSRDANTGELFF
TRBJ2-1 TRBV5-1 TRBD1 - TGCGCCAGCAGCTTGGGGGACAGCCGAGGGGAGCAGTTCTTC CASSLGDSRGEQFF
TRBJ2-7 TRBV9 TRBD1 few TGTGCCAGCAGCAAAGGACAGGATATTAAGTACGAGCAGTACTTC CASSKGQDIKYEQYF
TRBJ2-3 TRBV28 TRBD2 - TGTGCTACGGAGGCGGGAGTACGCTCAGATACGCAGTATTTT CATEAGVRSDTQYF
TRBJ2-7 TRBV28 - few TGTGCCAGCAGTCCCGTTTACGAGCAGTACTTC CASSPVYEQYF
TRBJ1-5 TRBV5-1 - - TGCGCCAGCAGCCTGGACGGCGCTCCGGGGCAGCCCCAGCATTTT CASSLDGAPGQPQHF
TRBJ2-1 TRBV24-1 TRBD2 - TGTGCCACCCAAGCAGGGAGGGTCTACAATGAGCAGTTCTTC CATQAGRVYNEQFF
TRBJ2-3 TRBV11-2 - many TGTGCCAGCAGCTTGCAGGCCCCCGGGAGAGATACGCAGTATTTT CASSLQAPGRDTQYF
TRBJ2-1 TRBV5-1 TRBD2 few TGCGCCAGCAGCCGTCGGGAGGAAAGCTCCTACAATGAGCAGTTCTTC CASSRREESSYNEQFF
TRBJ2-7 TRBV20-1 - - TGCAGTGCCCCCGTAAACGCTGGTGCCTACGAGCAGTACTTC CSAPVNAGAYEQYF
TRBJ2-1 TRBV5-1 TRBD2 - TGCGCCAGCAGTGCCGGGACTAGAGGCAATGAGCAGTTCTTC CASSAGTRGNEQFF
TRBJ2-7 TRBV7-2 TRBD2 - TGTGCCAGCAGACAGACTAGCCCTTCTTACGAGCAGTACTTC CASRQTSPSYEQYF
TRBJ2-6 TRBV3-1 - few TGTGCCAGCAGCCAAGAACGCGGTGGGGCCAACGTCCTGACTTTC CASSQERGGANVLTF
TRBJ2-7 TRBV20-1 - few TGCAGTGCTAGAGTAGACGCCTACGAGCAGTACTTC CSARVDAYEQYF
TRBJ2-3 TRBV7-2 - - TGTGCCAGCAGCTTAGTCCTCACAGATACGCAGTATTTT CASSLVLTDTQYF
TRBJ2-5 TRBV12-3/TRBV12-4 TRBD2 many TGTGCCAGCAGTCCCCCGGGACTAGCGGGGGGGCAAGAGACCCAGTACTTC CASSPPGLAGGQETQYF
TRBJ2-1 TRBV9 - - TGTGCCAGCAGCGTATTTGAGGGAACCTACAATGAGCAGTTCTTC CASSVFEGTYNEQFF
TRBJ2-7 TRBV7-8 - - TGTGCCAGCACCCCTCCGGGGTCCTACGAGCAGTACTTC CASTPPGSYEQYF
TRBJ2-3 TRBV20-1 TRBD2 - TGCAGTGCTAGAGTAGCGGGGGCGGGGCCGTACACAGATACGCAGTATTTT CSARVAGAGPYTDTQYF
TRBJ2-3 TRBV7-8 - many TGTGCCAGCAGCTTACGGGTGGGGGGCTCCAGGGGCACAGATACGCAGTATTTT CASSLRVGGSRGTDTQYF
TRBJ2-2 TRBV7-9 TRBD1 few TGTGCCAGCAGCTCGGACAGGGGCCCCACCGGGGAGCTGTTTTTT CASSSDRGPTGELFF
TRBJ1-3 TRBV3-1 - few TGTGCCAGCAGCCACGGCTCTGGAAACACCATATATTTT CASSHGSGNTIYF
TRBJ2-1 TRBV11-1 TRBD1 - TGTGCCAGCAGCACGGGACAGCTCAATTACAATGAGCAGTTCTTC CASSTGQLNYNEQFF
TRBJ1-2 TRBV30 - few TGTGCCTGGAAGTTTCAGGGAGGCAATGGCTACACCTTC CAWKFQGGNGYTF
TRBJ2-2 TRBV11-2 TRBD1 - TGTGCCAGCAGCTTAGTGGGGGACAGGGTGAAGGCTGGGGAGCTGTTTTTT CASSLVGDRVKAGELFF
TRBJ1-2 TRBV6-2/TRBV6-3 - - TGTGCCAGCAGACTACAGGGAAACTATGGCTACACCTTC CASRLQGNYGYTF
TRBJ1-1 TRBV6-2/TRBV6-3 - many TGTGCCAGCAGTTACTCTTTCGGGGGGCGGCGGACTGAAGCTTTCTTT CASSYSFGGRRTEAFF